These 18 T cell receptor beta chains were all obtained from the same sample, sequenced in a study of blood T cell repertoires in COVID-19. Generated by immunoSEQ multiplex PCR, the TCRdb table keeps only in-frame clones and is missing some. The sample lists under 95,000 clones, around 82% occurring once. Sequencing was done on a sample of peripheral blood. These receptors came from a woman older than 75 with COVID-19, enrolled during active disease.

The chain is built from TRBV7-3 and TRBJ2-1; TRBD2 is a possible D gene (6 bases). The CDR3 has 15 amino acids. Germline V gene sequence: CDR1 SGHTA, CDR2 FQGTGA. Trimming stripped 1 base from V and 7 bases from J, with 14 bases between. The CDR3 DNA follows: TGTGCCAGCAGCTTAAGTCTGGGACTCCAGAATGAGCAGTTCTTC. As protein: CASSLSLGLQNEQFF.

The rearrangement joins TRBV18 to TRBJ1-1; D might be TRBD1 (6 bases). Germline V gene lookup returns CDR1 KGHSH and CDR2 LQKENI. The CDR3 consists of 18 residues. The V gene lost 3 bases and the J gene lost 0 bases, with 20 bases spanning the gap. CDR3 loop: CASSPVQGGGVMNTEAFF. The CDR3 coding sequence is TGTGCCAGCTCACCCGTACAGGGAGGGGGTGTTATGAACACTGAAGCTTTCTTT.

The chain links TRBV10-3 to TRBJ1-1, with D maybe TRBD1 (6 bases). Germline assignment: CDR1 ENHRY and CDR2 SYGVKD. The CDR3 sequence is 15 residues long. V lost 6 bases, J lost 2 bases, and 16 bases lay in between. The CDR3 loop is CAISAGEGGNTEAFF. In DNA form, the CDR3 reads TGTGCCATCAGCGCAGGGGAAGGAGGAAACACTGAAGCTTTCTTT.

This sequence joins TRBV29-1 and TRBJ1-1, with 8 bases identical to TRBD1. This CDR3 region has 14 residues. V lost 5 bases to trimming and J lost 5 bases; unmatched junction nucleotides: 10. Per germline, CDR1 SQVTM and CDR2 ANQGSEA. The CDR3 protein is CSVQPQGARTEAFF. The CDR3 nucleotides read TGCAGCGTTCAACCTCAGGGGGCGCGGACTGAAGCTTTCTTT.

This clone was found once. The genes are TRBV10-3 and TRBJ2-1, with D maybe TRBD1 (7 bases). The CDR3 is 16 residues long. Germline CDR1 ENHRY, CDR2 SYGVKD. The V end lost 6 bases, the J end lost 0 bases, and 15 bases lay between the germline ends. As DNA, the CDR3 is TGTGCCATCAGCGGGGGACAGACCTTCTCCTACAATGAGCAGTTCTTC. Translated, it gives CAISGGQTFSYNEQFF.

The rearrangement joins TRBV27 to TRBJ2-3, with TRBD2 matching over 8 bases. Germline assignment: CDR1 MNHEY and CDR2 SMNVEV (reference sequence). This CDR3 spans 17 amino acids. J lost 0 bases, V lost 7 bases, and 12 bases had no gene match. The CDR3 spells CASKFRTSSPSTDTQYF. The CDR3 DNA follows: TGTGCCAGCAAATTCCGGACTAGCAGTCCGAGCACAGATACGCAGTATTTT.

This clone has more than one count but fewer than ten. V gene TRBV5-1 combines with J gene TRBJ1-3; maybe TRBD1 (6 bases). This CDR3 spans 15 amino acids. The V end lost 2 bases, the J end lost 3 bases, and 12 bases lay between the germline ends. Germline V gene data show CDR1 as SGHRS and CDR2 as YFSETQ. Written as DNA, the CDR3 is TGCGCCAGCAGCTTTGGGGGGGCGAGTGGAAACACCATATATTTT. It specifies CASSFGGASGNTIYF.

The chain joins TRBV3-1 (or the pseudogene TRBV3-2) to TRBJ2-1, with 10 bases matching TRBD1. Germline CDR1 and CDR2: LGHDT and YNNKEL (reference sequence). The CDR3 is made up of 15 amino acids. V lost 3 bases, J lost 3 bases, and 2 bases stayed unmatched. This chain's CDR3 is CASSHWTGGYNEQFF. The CDR3 coding sequence is TGTGCCAGCAGCCATTGGACAGGGGGCTACAATGAGCAGTTCTTC.

The V and J genes are TRBV11-2 and TRBJ1-6, with D uncertain. V lost 1 base and J lost 10, with 5 bases in between. The CDR3 spans 12 residues. Germline-derived CDR1 and CDR2 are SGHAT and FQNNGV. The CDR3 coding sequence is TGTGCCAGCAGCTTAGCCGTATCACCCCTCCACTTT. Its translation is CASSLAVSPLHF.

V gene TRBV11-1 combines with J gene TRBJ2-5; D unclear. The CDR3 is 14 amino acids. With 5 bases removed from V and 2 bases from J, the gap between germline ends came to 12 bases. From germline, CDR1 is SGHAT and CDR2 FQDESV (reference sequence). For the CDR3, the DNA is TGTGCCAGCAGCCCGAGGCGGCAGCAAGAGACCCAGTACTTC. Translating it yields CASSPRRQQETQYF.

The rearrangement uses TRBV3-1 (or the pseudogene TRBV3-2) and TRBJ1-2; 9 bases map to TRBD1. The CDR3 runs to 13 residues. CDR1 LGHDT and CDR2 YNNKEL come from the germline V gene (reference sequence). J lost 7 bases, V lost 4 bases, and 4 bases had no gene match. The DNA for the CDR3 is TGTGCCAGCAGCCTAACAGGGGGCGGTGGCTACACCTTC. This translates into CASSLTGGGGYTF.

This clone came up a few times. The chain combines TRBV12-3 or TRBV12-4 with TRBJ2-1; 11 nucleotides match TRBD2. Unmatched junction bases numbered 11, after V lost 10 bases and J lost 12 bases. CDR3 length: 13 amino acids. In DNA, the CDR3 is TGTGCCACCCAGGGCCTAGCGGGAGGAGGGCAGTTCTTC. It translates to CATQGLAGGGQFF.

J is TRBJ2-1 and V is TRBV12-1; the table's D gene call, TRBD2, was not cross checked with the DNA. TRBV12-1 is termed a pseudogene. The CDR3 has 15 residues. For the CDR3, the DNA is TGTGCCAGCAGCGGGGGACTCGCGCACGACAATGAGCAGTTCTTC. This codes for CASSGGLAHDNEQFF.

The chain couples TRBV7-9 to TRBJ2-1; TRBD2 matches at 13 bases. The CDR3 loop spans 16 amino acids. From germline, CDR1 is SEHNR and CDR2 FQNEAQ (reference sequence). The ends lost 6 bases at V and 3 bases at J; junction bases unmatched: 5. DNA of the CDR3: TGTGCCAGCAGAAAAGGACTAGCGGGAGACTACAATGAGCAGTTCTTC. Translated, it gives CASRKGLAGDYNEQFF.

V gene TRBV4-2 combines with J gene TRBJ2-3; maybe TRBD2 (5 bases). From germline, CDR1 is LGHNA and CDR2 YNFKEQ. V lost 0 bases and J 0 bases, leaving 10 bases between the germline ends. There are 16 residues in the CDR3. The CDR3 here is CASSQDWSGSTDTQYF. Written as DNA, the CDR3 is TGTGCCAGCAGCCAAGATTGGTCGGGGAGCACAGATACGCAGTATTTT.

The chain joins TRBV28 to TRBJ2-7, with 7 bases fitting TRBD1. The CDR3 totals 12 residues. Unmatched junction bases numbered 6, after V lost 6 bases and J lost 7 bases. Per the germline V gene, CDR1 is MDHEN and CDR2 is SYDVKM. The CDR3 loop is CASRPTGVEQYF. In nucleotides, the CDR3 is TGTGCCAGCAGGCCTACAGGGGTGGAGCAGTACTTC.

The gene calls are TRBV5-1 and TRBJ2-5; D unresolved. Germline V gene sequence: CDR1 SGHRS, CDR2 YFSETQ. Between the trimmed V and J ends, which lost 2 bases and 4 bases, there was a span of 6 bases. The CDR3 is made up of 12 amino acids. CDR3 amino acids: CASSLALETQYF. CDR3 nucleotide sequence: TGCGCCAGCAGCTTAGCTCTAGAGACCCAGTACTTC.

Only one count was recorded for this clone. The chain joins TRBV18 to TRBJ2-7; no definite D call. This CDR3 is built from 17 residues. CDR1 and CDR2 (germline): KGHSH, LQKENI. V was clipped by 3 bases and J by 3 bases, with 21 bases between them. CDR3 nucleotide sequence: TGTGCCAGCTCACCCCCTTGGGCCGACAAAGCCATCTACGAGCAGTACTTC. Encoded protein: CASSPPWADKAIYEQYF.